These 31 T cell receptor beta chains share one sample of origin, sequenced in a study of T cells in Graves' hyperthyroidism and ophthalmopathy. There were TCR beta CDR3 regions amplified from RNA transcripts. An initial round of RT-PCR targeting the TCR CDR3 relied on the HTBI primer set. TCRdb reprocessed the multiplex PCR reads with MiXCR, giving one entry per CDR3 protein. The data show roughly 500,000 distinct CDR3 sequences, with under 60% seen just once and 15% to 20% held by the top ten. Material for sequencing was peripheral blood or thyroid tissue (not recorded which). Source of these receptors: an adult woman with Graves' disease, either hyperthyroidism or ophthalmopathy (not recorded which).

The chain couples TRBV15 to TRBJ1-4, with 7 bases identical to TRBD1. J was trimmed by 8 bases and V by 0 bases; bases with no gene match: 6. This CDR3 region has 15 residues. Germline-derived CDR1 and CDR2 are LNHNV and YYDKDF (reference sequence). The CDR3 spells CATSRDRRQGEKLFF. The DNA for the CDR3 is TGTGCCACCAGCAGAGATCGCCGACAGGGAGAAAAACTGTTTTTT.

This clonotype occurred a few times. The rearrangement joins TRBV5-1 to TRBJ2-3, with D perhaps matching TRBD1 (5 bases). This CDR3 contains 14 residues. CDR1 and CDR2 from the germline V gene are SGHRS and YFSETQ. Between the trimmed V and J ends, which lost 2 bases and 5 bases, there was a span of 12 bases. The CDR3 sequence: CASSFRAGRDTQYF. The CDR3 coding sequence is TGCGCCAGCAGCTTTCGGGCAGGGCGAGATACGCAGTATTTT.

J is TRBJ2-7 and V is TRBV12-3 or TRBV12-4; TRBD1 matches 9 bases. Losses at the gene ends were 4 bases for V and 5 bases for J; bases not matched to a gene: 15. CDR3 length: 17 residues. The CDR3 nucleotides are TGTGCCAGCAGTTGGCCGGGACAGGGAATCCAGGGCAACGAGCAGTACTTC. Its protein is CASSWPGQGIQGNEQYF.

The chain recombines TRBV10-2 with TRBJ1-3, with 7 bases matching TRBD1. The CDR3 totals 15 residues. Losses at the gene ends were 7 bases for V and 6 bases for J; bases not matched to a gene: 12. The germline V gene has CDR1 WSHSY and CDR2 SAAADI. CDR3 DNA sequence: TGCGCCAGCAAACCGGGACAGCGGGGAGTAAACACCATATATTTT. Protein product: CASKPGQRGVNTIYF.

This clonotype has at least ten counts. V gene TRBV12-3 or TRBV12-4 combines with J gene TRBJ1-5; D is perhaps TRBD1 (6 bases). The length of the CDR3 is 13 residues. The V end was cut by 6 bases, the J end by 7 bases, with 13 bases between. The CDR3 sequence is CASREQGQQPQHF. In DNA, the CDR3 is TGTGCCAGCAGGGAACAGGGCCAGCAGCCCCAGCATTTT.

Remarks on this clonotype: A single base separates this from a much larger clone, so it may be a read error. In nucleotides, the CDR3 is TGCAGTGCAACCGGGACTAGCGGGAGGGAGGGGGAGGCCCAGTACTTC. This encodes CSATGTSGREGEAQYF. V gene TRBV20-1 combines with J gene TRBJ2-5, with 16 bases fitting TRBD2. In germline, CDR1 is DFQATT, CDR2 SNEGSKA (reference sequence). The CDR3 spans 16 residues. The ends lost 6 bases at V and 9 bases at J; junction bases unmatched: 13.

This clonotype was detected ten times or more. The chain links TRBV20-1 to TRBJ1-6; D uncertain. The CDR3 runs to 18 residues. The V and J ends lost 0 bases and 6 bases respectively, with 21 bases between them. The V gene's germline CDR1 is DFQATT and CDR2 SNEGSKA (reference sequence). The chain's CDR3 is CSARDVGKEIVRNSPLHF. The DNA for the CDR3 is TGCAGTGCTAGAGATGTGGGAAAAGAGATAGTTCGTAATTCACCCCTCCACTTT.

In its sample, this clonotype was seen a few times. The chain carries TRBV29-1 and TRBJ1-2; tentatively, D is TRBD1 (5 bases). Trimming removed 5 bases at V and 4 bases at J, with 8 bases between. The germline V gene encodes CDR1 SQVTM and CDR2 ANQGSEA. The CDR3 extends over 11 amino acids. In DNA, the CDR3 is TGCAGCGTTCGGGGCGGCTATGGCTACACCTTC. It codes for CSVRGGYGYTF.

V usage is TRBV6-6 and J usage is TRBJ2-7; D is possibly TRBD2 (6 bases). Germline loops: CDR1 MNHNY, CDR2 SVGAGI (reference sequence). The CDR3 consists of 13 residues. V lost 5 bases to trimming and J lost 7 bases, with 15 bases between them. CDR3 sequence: CASSLREWGEQYF. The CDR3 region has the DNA TGTGCCAGCAGTCTCCGGGAGTGGGGGGAGCAGTACTTC.

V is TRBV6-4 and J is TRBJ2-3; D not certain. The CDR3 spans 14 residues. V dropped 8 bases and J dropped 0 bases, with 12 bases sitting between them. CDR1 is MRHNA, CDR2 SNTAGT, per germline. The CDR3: CASRPGVSTDTQYF. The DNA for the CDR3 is TGTGCCAGCCGACCTGGGGTGAGCACAGATACGCAGTATTTT.

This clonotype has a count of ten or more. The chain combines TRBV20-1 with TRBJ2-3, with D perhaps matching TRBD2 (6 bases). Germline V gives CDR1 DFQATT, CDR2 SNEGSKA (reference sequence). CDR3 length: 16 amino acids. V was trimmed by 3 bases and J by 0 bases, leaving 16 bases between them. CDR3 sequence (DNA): TGCAGTGCTAGTGGGGACTTTCGAGCTAGCACAGATACGCAGTATTTT. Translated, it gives CSASGDFRASTDTQYF.

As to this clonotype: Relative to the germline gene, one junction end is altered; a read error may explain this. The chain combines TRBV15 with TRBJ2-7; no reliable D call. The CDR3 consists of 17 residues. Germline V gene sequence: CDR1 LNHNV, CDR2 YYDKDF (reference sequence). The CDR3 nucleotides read TGTGCCGCCAGCAGCTTGGGTGGCTTACGCGGCCCCTACGAGCAGTACTTC. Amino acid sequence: CAASSLGGLRGPYEQYF.

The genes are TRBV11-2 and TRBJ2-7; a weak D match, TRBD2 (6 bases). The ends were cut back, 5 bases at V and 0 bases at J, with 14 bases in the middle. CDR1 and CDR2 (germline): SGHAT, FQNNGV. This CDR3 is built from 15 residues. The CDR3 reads CASSPLGRTSYEQYF. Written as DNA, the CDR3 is TGTGCCAGCAGCCCCCTGGGGAGGACCTCCTACGAGCAGTACTTC.

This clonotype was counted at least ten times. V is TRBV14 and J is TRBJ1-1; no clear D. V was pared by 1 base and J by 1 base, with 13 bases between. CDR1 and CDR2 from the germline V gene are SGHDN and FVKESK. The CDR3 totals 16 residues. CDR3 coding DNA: TGTGCCAGCAGCCAAGGTCCGGAGGCCGAGAACACTGAAGCTTTCTTT. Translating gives CASSQGPEAENTEAFF.

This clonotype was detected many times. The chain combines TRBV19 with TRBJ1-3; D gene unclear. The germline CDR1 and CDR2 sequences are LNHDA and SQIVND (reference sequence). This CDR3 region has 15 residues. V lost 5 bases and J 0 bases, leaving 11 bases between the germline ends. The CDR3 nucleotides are TGTGCCAGTAGTCACATCTCCTACTCTGGAAACACCATATATTTT. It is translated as CASSHISYSGNTIYF.

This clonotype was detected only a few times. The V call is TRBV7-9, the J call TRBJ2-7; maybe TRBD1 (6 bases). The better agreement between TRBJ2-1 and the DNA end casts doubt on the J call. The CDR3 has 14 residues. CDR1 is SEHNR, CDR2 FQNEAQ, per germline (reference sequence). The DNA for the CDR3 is TGTGCCAGCAGAGTTTCCGGGACACTCAATGAGCAGTTCTTC. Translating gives CASRVSGTLNEQFF.

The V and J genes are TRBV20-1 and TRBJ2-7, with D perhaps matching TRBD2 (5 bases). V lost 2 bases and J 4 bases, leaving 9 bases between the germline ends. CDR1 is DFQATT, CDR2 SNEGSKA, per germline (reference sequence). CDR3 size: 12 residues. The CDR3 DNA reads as TGCAGTGCTAGAAGAGCGGAGTACGAGCAGTACTTC. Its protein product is CSARRAEYEQYF.

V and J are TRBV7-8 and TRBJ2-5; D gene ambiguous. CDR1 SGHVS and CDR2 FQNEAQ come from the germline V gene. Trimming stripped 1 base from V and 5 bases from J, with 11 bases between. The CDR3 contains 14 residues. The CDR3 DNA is TGTGCCAGCAGCTTAGTTGCGTACCTGGAGACCCAGTACTTC. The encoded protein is CASSLVAYLETQYF.

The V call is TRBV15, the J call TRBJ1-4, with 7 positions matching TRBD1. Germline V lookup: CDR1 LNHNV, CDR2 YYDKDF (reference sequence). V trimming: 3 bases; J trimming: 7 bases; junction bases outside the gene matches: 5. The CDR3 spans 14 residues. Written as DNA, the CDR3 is TGTGCCACCAGCAGCAACAGGGGTAGTGAAAAACTGTTTTTT. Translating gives CATSSNRGSEKLFF.

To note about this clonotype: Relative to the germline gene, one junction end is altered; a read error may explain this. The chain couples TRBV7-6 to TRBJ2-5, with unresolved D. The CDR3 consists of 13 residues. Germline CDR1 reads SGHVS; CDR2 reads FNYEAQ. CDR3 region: CASSFPPEETQYF. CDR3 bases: TGCGCCAGCAGCTTCCCGCCGGAAGAGACCCAGTACTTC. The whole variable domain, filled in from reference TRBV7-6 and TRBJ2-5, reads GAGVSQSPRYKVTKRGQDVALRCDPISGHVSLYWYRQALGQGPEFLTYFNYEAQQDKSGLPNDRFSAERPEGSISTLTIQRTEQRDSAMYRCASSFPPEETQYFGPGTRLLVL.

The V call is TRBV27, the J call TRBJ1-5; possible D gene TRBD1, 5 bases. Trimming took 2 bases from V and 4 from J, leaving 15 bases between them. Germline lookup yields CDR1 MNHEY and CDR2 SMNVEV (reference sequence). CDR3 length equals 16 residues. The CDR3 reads CASSLIGGDRNQPQHF. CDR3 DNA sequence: TGTGCCAGCAGTTTAATCGGGGGGGATAGGAATCAGCCCCAGCATTTT.

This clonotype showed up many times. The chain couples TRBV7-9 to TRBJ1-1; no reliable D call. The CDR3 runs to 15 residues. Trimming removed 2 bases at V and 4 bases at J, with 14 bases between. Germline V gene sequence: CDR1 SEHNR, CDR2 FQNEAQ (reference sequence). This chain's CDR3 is CASSLSGVASTEAFF. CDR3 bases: TGTGCCAGCAGCTTAAGTGGGGTCGCGTCCACTGAAGCTTTCTTT. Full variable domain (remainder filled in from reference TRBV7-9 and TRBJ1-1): DTGVSQNPRHKITKRGQNVTFRCDPISEHNRLYWYRQTLGQGPEFLTYFQNEAQLEKSRLLSDRFSAERPKGSFSTLEIQRTEQGDSAMYLCASSLSGVASTEAFFGQGTRLTVV.

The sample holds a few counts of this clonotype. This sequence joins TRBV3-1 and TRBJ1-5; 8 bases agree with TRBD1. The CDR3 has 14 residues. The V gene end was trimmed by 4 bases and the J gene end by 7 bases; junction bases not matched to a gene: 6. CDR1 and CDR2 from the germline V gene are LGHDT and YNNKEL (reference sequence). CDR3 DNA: TGTGCCAGCAGCCCAGGGGGCAGCTGGCAGCCCCAGCATTTT. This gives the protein CASSPGGSWQPQHF. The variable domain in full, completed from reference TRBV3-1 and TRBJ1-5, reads DTAVSQTPKYLVTQMGNDKSIKCEQNLGHDTMYWYKQDSKKFLKIMFSYNNKELIINETVPNRFSPKSPDKAHLNLHINSLELGDSAVYFCASSPGGSWQPQHFGDGTRLSIL.

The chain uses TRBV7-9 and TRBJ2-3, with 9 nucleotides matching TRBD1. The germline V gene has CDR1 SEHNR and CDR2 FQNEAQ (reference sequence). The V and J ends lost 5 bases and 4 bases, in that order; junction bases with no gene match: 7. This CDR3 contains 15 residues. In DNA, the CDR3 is TGTGCCAGCAGCCCGACAGGGGGAGGCCCAGATACGCAGTATTTT. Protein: CASSPTGGGPDTQYF.

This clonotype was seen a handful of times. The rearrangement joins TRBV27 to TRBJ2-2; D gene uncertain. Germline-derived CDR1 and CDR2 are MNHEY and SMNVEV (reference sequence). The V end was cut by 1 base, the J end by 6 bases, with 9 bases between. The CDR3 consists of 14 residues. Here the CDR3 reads CASSLWEGSGELFF. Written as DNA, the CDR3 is TGTGCCAGCAGTTTATGGGAAGGTTCCGGGGAGCTGTTTTTT.

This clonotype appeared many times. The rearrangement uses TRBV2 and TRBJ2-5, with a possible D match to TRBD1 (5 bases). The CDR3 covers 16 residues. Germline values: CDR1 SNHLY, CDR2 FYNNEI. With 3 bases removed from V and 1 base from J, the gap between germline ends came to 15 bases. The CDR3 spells CASSDGRVLIQETQYF. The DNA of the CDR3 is TGTGCCAGCAGTGACGGCAGGGTCTTAATCCAAGAGACCCAGTACTTC. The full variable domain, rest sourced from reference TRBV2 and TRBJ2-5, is EPEVTQTPSHQVTQMGQEVILRCVPISNHLYFYWYRQILGQKVEFLVSFYNNEISEKSEIFDDQFSVERPDGSNFTLKIRSTKLEDSAMYFCASSDGRVLIQETQYFGPGTRLLVL.

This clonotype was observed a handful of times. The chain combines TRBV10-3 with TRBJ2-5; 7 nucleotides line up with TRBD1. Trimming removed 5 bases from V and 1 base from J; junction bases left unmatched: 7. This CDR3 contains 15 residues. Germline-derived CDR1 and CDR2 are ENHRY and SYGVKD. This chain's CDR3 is CAISRQGPSQETQYF. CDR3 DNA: TGTGCCATCAGTAGACAGGGCCCAAGCCAAGAGACCCAGTACTTC.

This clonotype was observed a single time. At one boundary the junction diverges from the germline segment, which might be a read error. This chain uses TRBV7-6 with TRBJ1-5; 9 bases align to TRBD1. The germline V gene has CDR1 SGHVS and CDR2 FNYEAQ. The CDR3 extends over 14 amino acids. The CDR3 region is CASSWDRAGQPQHF. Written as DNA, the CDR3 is TGTGCTAGCAGCTGGGACAGGGCAGGGCAGCCCCAGCATTTT.

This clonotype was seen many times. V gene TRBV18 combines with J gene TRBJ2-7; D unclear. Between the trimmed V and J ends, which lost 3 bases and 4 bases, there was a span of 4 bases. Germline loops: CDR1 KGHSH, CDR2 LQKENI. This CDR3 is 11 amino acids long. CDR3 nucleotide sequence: TGTGCCAGCTCACCGGAGTACGAGCAGTACTTC. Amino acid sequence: CASSPEYEQYF.

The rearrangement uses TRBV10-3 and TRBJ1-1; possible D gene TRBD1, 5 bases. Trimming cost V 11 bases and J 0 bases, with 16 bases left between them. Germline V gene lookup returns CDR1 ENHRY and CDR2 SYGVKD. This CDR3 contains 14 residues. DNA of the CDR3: TGTGCCGTAACAGGCGCCCCCATGAACACTGAAGCTTTCTTT. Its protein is CAVTGAPMNTEAFF.

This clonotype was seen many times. DNA of the CDR3: TGTGCCAGCAGTGACGACAGGGGTTTGGCCACTGAAGCTTTCTTT. Amino acid sequence: CASSDDRGLATEAFF. V is TRBV2 and J is TRBJ1-1; 8 bases agree with TRBD1. The CDR3 consists of 15 residues. Germline V gene sequence: CDR1 SNHLY, CDR2 FYNNEI. The J segment lost 4 bases and the V segment lost 3 bases, leaving 7 bases of the junction unmatched.